This is a list of T cell receptor beta chains from one sample in a study of T-cell reconstitution after alpha-beta-depleted transplantation in children. TCRdb reanalysed the PCR reads using MiXCR and keeps one entry per CDR3 protein. The sample records roughly 570,000 distinct CDR3 sequences, roughly a quarter being singletons. The sample here was PBMCs, taken before TCRalphabeta/CD19-depleted stem cell transplant. All receptors derive from a boy less than two years old with Wiskott-Aldrich syndrome, due to receive a stem cell transplant. The CDR3 runs from the conserved cysteine through the conserved F or W. Fields, in order: CDR3 protein, CDR3 DNA, clone size, V gene, D gene, J gene. A D gene is named only where the DNA matches it firmly. The size of a clone is reported for some rows only, either as once, few or many, or as a class for expanded clones.

CASRGGTDLYEQYF,TGTGCCAGCAGGGGGGGGACCGACCTCTACGAGCAGTACTTC,few,TRBV12-3/TRBV12-4,TRBD2,TRBJ2-7
CSARSGTF,TGCAGTGCTAGATCCGGGACCTTC,-,TRBV20-1,-,TRBJ1-2
CASSQIAGSSYNEQFF,TGCGCCAGCAGCCAAATAGCGGGGAGCTCCTACAATGAGCAGTTCTTC,-,TRBV4-1,TRBD2,TRBJ2-1
CASSFNLGGQGGREQYF,TGTGCCAGCAGTTTTAATTTGGGGGGACAGGGAGGGCGCGAGCAGTACTTC,few,TRBV12-3/TRBV12-4,TRBD1,TRBJ2-7
CSVGTGGDTQYF,TGCAGCGTTGGGACAGGGGGCGATACGCAGTATTTT,few,TRBV29-1,TRBD1,TRBJ2-3
CASSPNRVADYGYTF,TGTGCCAGCTCACCTAACAGGGTTGCGGACTATGGCTACACCTTC,-,TRBV18,-,TRBJ1-2
CASSLDRAAYNEQFF,TGCGCCAGCAGCCTCGACAGGGCCGCCTACAATGAGCAGTTCTTC,-,TRBV5-1,TRBD1,TRBJ2-1
CASSESSSGRWEQYF,TGCGCCAGCAGTGAGTCGAGCTCGGGGAGGTGGGAGCAGTACTTC,few,TRBV10-2,-,TRBJ2-7
CASSWGTGEINQPQHF,TGTGCCAGCAGTTGGGGGACAGGGGAGATCAATCAGCCCCAGCATTTT,few,TRBV12-3/TRBV12-4,TRBD1,TRBJ1-5
CASSLVPGEATDTQYF,TGTGCCAGCAGCTTGGTTCCGGGCGAGGCCACAGATACGCAGTATTTT,-,TRBV5-4,-,TRBJ2-3
CASETGGTDTQYF,TGCGCCAGTGAAACTGGGGGCACAGATACGCAGTATTTT,few,TRBV5-1,-,TRBJ2-3
CASTFGQLNTDTQYF,TGTGCCAGCACCTTCGGACAGCTCAACACAGATACGCAGTATTTT,few,TRBV12-3/TRBV12-4,-,TRBJ2-3
CASSPQGSYNYGYTF,TGTGCCAGCAGCCCACAGGGATCCTATAACTATGGCTACACCTTC,-,TRBV7-9,-,TRBJ1-2
CASSGEHSGANVLTF,TGTGCCAGCAGTGGAGAGCACTCTGGGGCCAACGTCCTGACTTTC,-,TRBV6-1,-,TRBJ2-6
CASSLRAGVNYEQYF,TGCGCCAGCAGCTTGCGGGCGGGAGTAAACTACGAGCAGTACTTC,few,TRBV5-1,TRBD2,TRBJ2-7
CASSLFRKETQYF,TGTGCCAGCAGTTTATTCAGAAAAGAGACCCAGTACTTC,-,TRBV27,-,TRBJ2-5
CASSPSGAGETQYF,TGTGCCAGCAGTCCTAGCGGCGCCGGAGAGACCCAGTACTTC,-,TRBV27,TRBD2,TRBJ2-5
CSARVQTNYGYTF,TGCAGTGCTAGAGTCCAGACTAACTATGGCTACACCTTC,-,TRBV20-1,-,TRBJ1-2
CASSLRSVESLGNIQYF,TGTGCCAGCAGTTTACGGTCGGTGGAGTCTTTAGGGAACATTCAGTACTTC,few,TRBV12-3/TRBV12-4,-,TRBJ2-4
CASSLGSGTVYNQPQHF,TGTGCCAGCAGCCTCGGATCCGGGACAGTCTACAATCAGCCCCAGCATTTT,few,TRBV5-5,TRBD1,TRBJ1-5
CSAEPSYNEQFF,TGCAGTGCCGAACCCTCCTACAATGAGCAGTTCTTC,-,TRBV20-1,-,TRBJ2-1
CASSAGLAGSPDTQYF,TGCGCCAGCAGCGCGGGACTAGCGGGAAGCCCAGATACGCAGTATTTT,-,TRBV5-1,TRBD2,TRBJ2-3
CASKIETQYF,TGTGCCAGCAAGATAGAGACCCAGTACTTC,-,TRBV2,-,TRBJ2-5
CATSRGETGRYSNQPQHF,TGTGCCACCAGCAGAGGGGAGACAGGGCGCTATAGCAATCAGCCCCAGCATTTT,-,TRBV15,TRBD1,TRBJ1-5
CAIAQYGRAYEQYF,TGTGCCATCGCCCAATACGGGAGGGCCTACGAGCAGTACTTC,few,TRBV10-3,TRBD2,TRBJ2-7
CSARDSRGRRSYEQYF,TGCAGTGCTAGAGATTCTCGGGGGAGGAGGTCCTACGAGCAGTACTTC,once,TRBV20-1,-,TRBJ2-7
CATSRPYPRDRVKGTDTQYF,TGTGCCACCAGCCGCCCGTATCCCCGGGACAGGGTAAAGGGGACAGATACGCAGTATTTT,-,TRBV15,TRBD1,TRBJ2-3
CAITAGASTDTQYF,TGTGCCATCACGGCGGGAGCTTCCACAGATACGCAGTATTTT,many,TRBV10-3,TRBD2,TRBJ2-3
CATSERSLAVAYNEQFF,TGTGCCACCAGTGAACGGAGCCTAGCGGTGGCCTACAATGAGCAGTTCTTC,-,TRBV24-1,TRBD2,TRBJ2-1
CASSPSRAAGELFF,TGTGCCAGTAGTCCCAGCCGCGCGGCCGGGGAGCTGTTTTTT,-,TRBV19,-,TRBJ2-2
CASSFINQFEQFF,TGTGCCAGCAGCTTCATTAACCAGTTTGAGCAGTTCTTC,-,TRBV12-3/TRBV12-4,-,TRBJ2-1
CASSFLGVQQFF,TGTGCCAGCAGTTTTTTGGGGGTACAGCAGTTCTTC,once,TRBV12-3/TRBV12-4,-,TRBJ2-1
CASSQVSREFFGYGYTF,TGTGCCAGCAGCCAAGTCTCAAGGGAGTTTTTCGGCTATGGCTACACCTTC,many,TRBV4-2,-,TRBJ1-2
CSVEGLAGRYLLHEQFF,TGCAGCGTTGAGGGGCTAGCGGGGCGTTACTTGTTACATGAGCAGTTCTTC,few,TRBV29-1,TRBD2,TRBJ2-1
CASSRIQDVGQPQHF,TGTGCCAGCAGTCGTATTCAGGACGTAGGTCAGCCCCAGCATTTT,-,TRBV12-3/TRBV12-4,-,TRBJ1-5
CASSLTGGEDIQYF,TGCGCCAGCAGCTTGACAGGGGGCGAGGACATTCAGTACTTC,-,TRBV5-1,TRBD1,TRBJ2-4
CASSPPWGDLAYEQYF,TGTGCCAGCAGTCCCCCATGGGGGGACCTAGCCTACGAGCAGTACTTC,few,TRBV28,-,TRBJ2-7
CAISESGSNNEQFF,TGTGCCATCAGTGAAAGCGGGAGCAACAATGAGCAGTTCTTC,once,TRBV10-3,TRBD2,TRBJ2-1
CSAADNPEAFF,TGCAGTGCTGCGGACAATCCTGAAGCTTTCTTT,-,TRBV20-1,-,TRBJ1-1
CASTLRGGANTGELFF,TGTGCCAGCACCCTTCGGGGGGGCGCGAACACCGGGGAGCTGTTTTTT,-,TRBV6-1,TRBD2,TRBJ2-2
CRGSFPYEQYF,TGCAGGGGGAGTTTCCCCTACGAGCAGTACTTC,-,TRBV20-1,-,TRBJ2-7
CASSEAPGGTDTQYF,TGTGCCAGCAGTGAAGCGCCAGGGGGCACAGATACGCAGTATTTT,-,TRBV2,-,TRBJ2-3
CASSELGRGWGQETQYF,TGTGCCAGCAGTGAATTGGGTAGGGGATGGGGGCAAGAGACCCAGTACTTC,-,TRBV25-1,-,TRBJ2-5
CASSPVLQGNSPLHF,TGTGCCAGCTCACCGGTCCTACAGGGGAATTCACCCCTCCACTTT,-,TRBV18,TRBD1,TRBJ1-6
CSARDSIGLAGPSYNEQFF,TGCAGTGCTAGAGATTCTATCGGACTAGCGGGACCTTCCTACAATGAGCAGTTCTTC,once,TRBV20-1,TRBD2,TRBJ2-1
CASSFYTGTAISYEQYF,TGTGCCAGCAGCTTTTATACCGGGACGGCAATTTCCTACGAGCAGTACTTC,few,TRBV5-5,-,TRBJ2-7
CASSPRTGGEGNTIYF,TGCGCCAGCAGCCCAAGGACAGGGGGCGAAGGAAACACCATATATTTT,few,TRBV5-1,TRBD1,TRBJ1-3